Listed below are T cell receptor beta chains from one sample, sequenced in a study of shared clonotypes between healthy human individuals. The table came from immunoSEQ multiplex PCR; TCRdb's copy has only in-frame clones and leaves some out. The repertoire holds 2 million to 2.5 million clones, just under 95% seen once, with approximately 0.39% in the top ten. The sequenced sample was naive CD4+ T cells from PBMCs. Receptors originate from a man between 18 and 35 years old in good health. Some clones in this sample may be carry-over from other donors' samples. Each CDR3 is given with its conserved first and last residue. Fields, in order: D gene, V gene, J gene, clone size, CDR3 DNA, CDR3 protein. A D gene is named only where the DNA matches it firmly. Part of the rows lack a size; the others show once, few, many or a class for expanded clones.

NA	TRBV27	TRBJ2-7	NA	TGTGCCAGCAGTTTACTGGGGTTCTACGAGCAGTACTTC	CASSLLGFYEQYF
TRBD1	TRBV11-2	TRBJ2-1	NA	TGTGCCAGCAGCTTATACCCCCGGGACAGACCTCGTGAGCAGTTCTTC	CASSLYPRDRPREQFF
TRBD1	TRBV7-3	TRBJ2-1	NA	TGTGCCAGCAGCATTCATACAGGGGTTTCCTACAATGAGCAGTTCTTC	CASSIHTGVSYNEQFF
TRBD1	TRBV27	TRBJ1-2	NA	TGTGCCAGTGATCCGCGGCAGGGGGCCTACACCTTC	CASDPRQGAYTF
TRBD1	TRBV18	TRBJ2-2	NA	TGTGCCAGCTCACGCGACAGGGCTGACACCGGGGAGCTGTTTTTT	CASSRDRADTGELFF
TRBD2	TRBV9	TRBJ2-3	NA	TGTGCCAGCAGCGACGGGACTAGCGGGAGCACAGATACGCAGTATTTT	CASSDGTSGSTDTQYF
NA	TRBV5-1	TRBJ2-5	NA	TGCGCCAGCGGACTCCAAGGGACCCAGTACTTC	CASGLQGTQYF
TRBD1	TRBV5-4	TRBJ1-2	NA	TGTGCCAGCAGCCCGGACAGGGCCCCCTATGGCTACACCTTC	CASSPDRAPYGYTF
NA	TRBV5-8	TRBJ2-2	NA	TGTGCCAGCAGCTTGGGCCTAGGACAGAATACCGGGGAGCTGTTTTTT	CASSLGLGQNTGELFF
NA	TRBV20-1	TRBJ2-5	NA	TGCAGTGCTCCCAGCATGGAGACCCAGTACTTC	CSAPSMETQYF
TRBD2	TRBV27	TRBJ2-1	NA	TGTGCCAGCAGTTTAAGACTAGCGGGAGGGCCTTATGCTTTCGATGAGCAGTTCTTC	CASSLRLAGGPYAFDEQFF
NA	TRBV11-1	TRBJ1-1	NA	TGTGCCAGCAGCTTAGGCCCTCGGACTGAAGCTTTCTTT	CASSLGPRTEAFF
NA	TRBV19	TRBJ2-1	once	TGTGCCAGTAGAAGCCGGACGGCTAGGGAGCAGTTCTTC	CASRSRTAREQFF
NA	TRBV9	TRBJ1-4	few	TGTGCCAGCAGCGTCTATACAGGCGAGTTTGCTGAAAAACTGTTTTTT	CASSVYTGEFAEKLFF
NA	TRBV7-8	TRBJ1-2	few	TGTGCCAGCAGCCGGACAACGCACCATGGCTACACCTTC	CASSRTTHHGYTF
TRBD2	TRBV4-1	TRBJ2-2	NA	TGCGCCAGCAGCCAAGGTCGGGGGCGCGGGAGGTTGAACACCGGGGAGCTGTTTTTT	CASSQGRGRGRLNTGELFF
NA	TRBV20-1	TRBJ1-1	NA	TGCAGTGCTAGAGGGCAAATTGAAGCTTTCTTT	CSARGQIEAFF
TRBD1	TRBV19	TRBJ1-5	NA	TGTGCCAGTACGGGACAGGTCAATCAGCCCCAGCATTTT	CASTGQVNQPQHF
NA	TRBV5-4	TRBJ2-1	NA	TGTGCCAGCAGCTTTTCCCGGGGCAACAACAATGAGCAGTTCTTC	CASSFSRGNNNEQFF